What follows are 29 T cell receptor beta chains derived from one specimen sequenced in a study of Graves' ophthalmopathy and Graves' hyperthyroidism. Amplification of TCR beta CDR3 regions used RNA transcripts. Amplification began with first-round RT-PCR using HTBI primers, then second-round multiplex PCR was performed. TCRdb reprocessed the multiplex PCR reads with MiXCR, giving one entry per CDR3 protein. The sample has 300,000 to 400,000 distinct CDR3 sequences, 17% seen once; the top ten hold around an eighth. The sample taken for sequencing was peripheral blood. Source of these receptors: an adult man with Graves' ophthalmopathy.

This clonotype was recorded many times. This rearrangement joins TRBV11-2 to TRBJ2-5; perhaps TRBD2 as D (5 bases). Germline values: CDR1 SGHAT, CDR2 FQNNGV. The CDR3 loop spans 16 amino acids. V dropped 0 bases and J dropped 2 bases, with 13 bases sitting between them. CDR3 residues: CASSLDFRAGQETQYF. In DNA form, the CDR3 reads TGTGCCAGCAGCTTAGATTTCCGGGCGGGTCAAGAGACCCAGTACTTC.

This clonotype was found many times. The CDR3 here is CASSQGPDSEAFF. The CDR3 DNA reads TGTGCCAGCAGTCAGGGCCCGGATTCTGAAGCTTTCTTT. The gene calls are TRBV12-3 or TRBV12-4 and TRBJ1-1, with D tentatively TRBD1 (5 bases). This CDR3 is 13 amino acids long. V lost 5 bases and J 6 bases, leaving 13 bases between the germline ends.

This clonotype was recorded at least ten times. The gene calls are TRBV19 and TRBJ1-2; 10 bases line up with TRBD1. After removal of 10 bases from V and 4 bases from J, the junction contained 12 bases not matched to a gene. The germline V gene has CDR1 LNHDA and CDR2 SQIVND (reference sequence). The CDR3 runs 15 residues. The CDR3 spells CATGTGALISYGYTF. In DNA, the CDR3 is TGTGCCACCGGGACAGGGGCGCTTATTTCCTATGGCTACACCTTC.

This clonotype was seen at least ten times. The chain carries TRBV12-3 or TRBV12-4 and TRBJ2-7; 11 bases are a match to TRBD1. The CDR3 contains 15 residues. V gave up 6 bases and J gave up 5 bases; unmatched junction bases: 9. In DNA, the CDR3 is TGTGCCAGCAGATCAAGGACAGGGGGCTCAAACGAGCAGTACTTC. It is translated as CASRSRTGGSNEQYF.

This clonotype showed up many times. J is TRBJ2-5 and V is TRBV20-1; D may be TRBD2 (6 bases). This CDR3 region has 15 residues. From germline, CDR1 is DFQATT and CDR2 SNEGSKA (reference sequence). V was trimmed by 3 bases and J by 5 bases, leaving 19 bases between them. The CDR3 DNA sequence: TGCAGTGCTAGTCCCGGCCCTGGACTAATCGAGACCCAGTACTTC. This codes for CSASPGPGLIETQYF.

In this sample, this clonotype turned up many times. Here the CDR3 reads CASSLAVLVSTGELFF. CDR3 nucleotides: TGTGCCAGCAGCTTAGCGGTCCTAGTGAGCACCGGGGAGCTGTTTTTT. The chain carries TRBV7-8 and TRBJ2-2; D uncertain. Germline values: CDR1 SGHVS, CDR2 FQNEAQ. Trimming cost V 0 bases and J 4 bases, with 12 bases left between them. This CDR3 is 16 amino acids long.

This clonotype has ten or more counts. This sequence joins TRBV7-9 and TRBJ2-7; unclear D gene. The CDR3 contains 12 residues. CDR1 is SEHNR, CDR2 FQNEAQ, per germline (reference sequence). Trimming pared 2 bases from V and 3 bases from J, leaving 5 bases between. The CDR3 region has the DNA TGTGCCAGCAGCTTAAACAACTACGAGCAGTACTTC. This sequence encodes CASSLNNYEQYF.

This clonotype was counted at least ten times. This chain joins TRBV30 and TRBJ1-1; the D is unclear. The CDR3 consists of 12 residues. Trimming stripped 4 bases from V and 1 base from J, with 7 bases between. The germline CDR1 and CDR2 sequences are GTSNPN and SVGIG (reference sequence). DNA for the CDR3: TGTGCCTGGACAGAGACGAACACTGAAGCTTTCTTT. It translates to CAWTETNTEAFF.

This clonotype was detected ten times or more. The chain carries TRBV4-2 and TRBJ1-1; D may be TRBD1 (5 bases). V dropped 3 bases and J dropped 0 bases, with 17 bases sitting between them. The CDR3 has 17 amino acids. Germline V gene sequence: CDR1 LGHNA, CDR2 YNFKEQ. The CDR3 region is CASSHPTGRQMNTEAFF. The CDR3 DNA sequence: TGTGCCAGCAGCCATCCTACTGGGCGACAGATGAACACTGAAGCTTTCTTT.

This clonotype was detected ten times or more. The chain carries TRBV5-1 and TRBJ2-5, with 10 bases aligning to TRBD1. V shed 5 bases, J shed 4 bases, and the junction held 8 bases outside the gene matches. This CDR3 is 15 amino acids long. CDR1 SGHRS and CDR2 YFSETQ come from the germline V gene. CDR3 sequence: CASRYRQGARETQYF. The CDR3 nucleotides read TGCGCCAGCAGATACCGACAGGGGGCTCGAGAGACCCAGTACTTC.

This clonotype showed up many times. This chain links TRBV11-2 with TRBJ1-1; D gene uncertain. CDR3 length: 13 amino acids. From germline, CDR1 is SGHAT and CDR2 FQNNGV. The germline V and J ends were trimmed by 1 base and 7 bases, with 10 bases remaining between them. The CDR3 region has the DNA TGTGCCAGCAGCTTAGTGTCCCCAGGTGAAGCTTTCTTT. Amino acids: CASSLVSPGEAFF.

This clonotype was seen ten or more times. This rearrangement joins TRBV7-8 to TRBJ1-2, with D tentatively TRBD1 (6 bases). The CDR3 spans 14 residues. The germline CDR1 and CDR2 sequences are SGHVS and FQNEAQ. V gave up 7 bases and J gave up 4 bases, with 16 bases separating them. CDR3 coding DNA: TGTGCCAGCAACCTGGGGGGGGCCTCCTATGGCTACACCTTC. This codes for CASNLGGASYGYTF.

There are many counts of this clonotype. This rearrangement joins TRBV24-1 to TRBJ2-5; no clear D gene. The length of the CDR3 is 15 residues. The V end was cut by 4 bases, the J end by 5 bases, with 16 bases between. Germline V gives CDR1 KGHDR, CDR2 SFDVKD. This CDR3 reads CATSEPGPQSETQYF. The DNA for the CDR3 is TGTGCCACCAGTGAGCCGGGCCCCCAATCGGAGACCCAGTACTTC.

The table lists this clonotype with many counts. The rearrangement uses TRBV29-1 and TRBJ2-7; 8 bases map to TRBD1. Looked up from germline, CDR1 is SQVTM and CDR2 is ANQGSEA. The CDR3 contains 13 residues. The V gene end was trimmed by 4 bases and the J gene end by 3 bases; junction bases not matched to a gene: 5. The chain's CDR3 is CSVVGTGGYEQYF. CDR3 nucleotide sequence: TGCAGCGTTGTAGGGACAGGAGGCTACGAGCAGTACTTC.

This clonotype was seen repeatedly, ten times or more. The chain links TRBV11-2 to TRBJ2-7; the D gene is possibly TRBD1 (5 bases). Germline V lookup: CDR1 SGHAT, CDR2 FQNNGV. This CDR3 comprises 17 residues. Trimming removed 4 bases from V and 0 bases from J, with 19 bases in between. CDR3: CASSSGATAINSYEQYF. The CDR3 nucleotides are TGTGCCAGCAGCTCCGGCGCGACAGCGATCAACTCCTACGAGCAGTACTTC.

The rearrangement uses TRBV12-3 or TRBV12-4 and TRBJ1-1; 7 nucleotides match TRBD1. There are 14 residues in the CDR3. V gave up 6 bases and J gave up 4 bases; unmatched junction bases: 8. The CDR3 nucleotides are TGTGCCAGCAGAAGACAGGGTCGGAGCACTGAAGCTTTCTTT. Residues: CASRRQGRSTEAFF.

Ten or more counts support this clonotype. The chain couples TRBV25-1 to TRBJ2-7; D possibly uses TRBD1 or TRBD2 (5 bases each). The CDR3 loop spans 12 amino acids. Germline V gives CDR1 MGHDK, CDR2 SYGVNS. The V gene lost 4 bases and the J gene lost 5 bases, with 9 bases spanning the gap. DNA of the CDR3: TGTGCCAGCAGTGGGGGACGGGACGAGCAGTACTTC. Its translation: CASSGGRDEQYF.

This clonotype has at least ten counts. The chain carries TRBV7-2 and TRBJ1-6, with TRBD1 as a possible D gene (6 bases). Germline V lookup: CDR1 SGHTA, CDR2 FQGNSA. The ends were cut back, 3 bases at V and 7 bases at J, with 16 bases in the middle. The CDR3 consists of 16 residues. Here the CDR3 DNA reads TGTGCCAGCAGCTTCCCGGGGGCCCAGGGGAATTCACCCCTCCACTTT. This sequence encodes CASSFPGAQGNSPLHF.

This clonotype was recorded many times. J is TRBJ1-3 and V is TRBV5-1; D unresolved. Germline V CDR1 and CDR2: SGHRS, YFSETQ. The CDR3 loop spans 13 amino acids. The ends were cut back, 4 bases at V and 0 bases at J, with 5 bases in the middle. CDR3 in DNA: TGCGCCAGCAGCCAGAACTCTGGAAACACCATATATTTT. Amino acids: CASSQNSGNTIYF. The full variable domain, completed using reference TRBV5-1 and TRBJ1-3, is KAGVTQTPRYLIKTRGQQVTLSCSPISGHRSVSWYQQTPGQGLQFLFEYFSETQRNKGNFPGRFSGRQFSNSRSEMNVSTLELGDSALYLCASSQNSGNTIYFGEGSWLTVV.

V is TRBV6-1 and J is TRBJ1-2; D unclear. The CDR3 has 16 amino acids. Trimming left V 2 bases short and J 6 bases short, with 19 bases between. Germline CDR1 MNHNS, CDR2 SASEGT. The CDR3 coding sequence is TGTGCCAGCAGTGAACGGGTCGGGGTGGTTCAGCATGGCTACACCTTC. The encoded protein is CASSERVGVVQHGYTF.

This clonotype was seen many times. The gene calls are TRBV14 and TRBJ2-7; D possibly corresponds to TRBD2 (5 bases). The CDR3 is 14 amino acids. Germline V CDR1 and CDR2: SGHDN, FVKESK. The V end lost 4 bases, the J end lost 0 bases, and 10 bases lay between the germline ends. CDR3 in DNA: TGTGCCAGCAGCCGAATGGGGAGCTCCTACGAGCAGTACTTC. This gives the protein CASSRMGSSYEQYF.

This clonotype was found many times. The chain links TRBV28 to TRBJ1-3, with D possibly matching TRBD1 (6 bases). Germline V gene lookup returns CDR1 MDHEN and CDR2 SYDVKM. This CDR3 comprises 14 residues. V was shortened by 4 bases and J by 4 bases, with 11 bases between the two germline ends. CDR3 in amino acids: CASSSPGQGNTIYF. For the CDR3, the DNA is TGTGCCAGCAGTTCCCCGGGACAAGGAAACACCATATATTTT.

This clonotype was seen ten or more times. The J gene is TRBJ1-2, the V gene TRBV5-1; TRBD1 matches 9 bases. Germline loops: CDR1 SGHRS, CDR2 YFSETQ. V was pared by 0 bases and J by 4 bases, with 4 bases of the junction left unmatched. CDR3 length equals 15 residues. DNA for the CDR3: TGCGCCAGCAGCTTGGACGGACAGGGGCTCTATGGCTACACCTTC. Residues: CASSLDGQGLYGYTF.

This clonotype was counted between two and nine times. The chain employs TRBV6-1 and TRBJ1-1, with TRBD1 matching 8 bases. Germline V gene data show CDR1 as MNHNS and CDR2 as SASEGT. The CDR3 sequence is 17 residues long. The V segment lost 3 bases and the J segment 1 base; nucleotides outside the gene matches: 10. The CDR3 coding sequence is TGTGCCAGCAGTGATCCCGGACAGGGCTACTCGAACACTGAAGCTTTCTTT. Amino acid sequence: CASSDPGQGYSNTEAFF.

This clonotype was counted ten times or more. This rearrangement joins TRBV29-1 to TRBJ2-5, with TRBD1 matching 10 bases. Germline V gene lookup returns CDR1 SQVTM and CDR2 ANQGSEA. The junction had 4 bases not matched to a gene; V was cut back by 7 bases and J by 2 bases. This CDR3 has 13 amino acids. The CDR3 coding sequence is TGCAGCGCCGGGACAGGGGCGCAAGAGACCCAGTACTTC. Translating it yields CSAGTGAQETQYF.

This clonotype was picked up a small number of times. The gene calls are TRBV7-2 and TRBJ1-5; no reliable D call. Germline assignment: CDR1 SGHTA and CDR2 FQGNSA. This CDR3 is built from 13 residues. Trimming stripped 4 bases from V and 5 bases from J, with 9 bases between. CDR3 DNA sequence: TGTGCCAGCAGCTACCTGATCGATCAGCCCCAGCATTTT. It is translated as CASSYLIDQPQHF. The complete variable domain, with remaining parts taken from reference TRBV7-2 and TRBJ1-5, reads GAGVSQSPSNKVTEKGKDVELRCDPISGHTALYWYRQSLGQGLEFLIYFQGNSAPDKSGLPSDRFSAERTGGSVSTLTIQRTQQEDSAVYLCASSYLIDQPQHFGDGTRLSIL.

This clonotype was counted ten times or more. This chain links TRBV10-2 with TRBJ2-5; no reliable D call. The CDR3 extends over 12 amino acids. The ends were cut back, 6 bases at V and 5 bases at J, with 10 bases in the middle. Germline-derived CDR1 and CDR2 are WSHSY and SAAADI. The CDR3 coding sequence is TGCGCCAGCAGCGTTAATGGGGAGACCCAGTACTTC. It encodes CASSVNGETQYF.

In this sample, this clonotype turned up many times. This rearrangement joins TRBV6-2 or TRBV6-3 to TRBJ1-6, with 9 bases that match TRBD1. This CDR3 has 16 residues. Germline-derived CDR1 and CDR2 are MNHEY and SVGEGT. The V segment lost 4 bases and the J segment 6 bases; nucleotides outside the gene matches: 7. The CDR3 bases are TGTGCCAGCAGTTCCGGGACAGGGCCTCTTAATTCACCCCTCCACTTT. It codes for CASSSGTGPLNSPLHF.

There are many counts of this clonotype. The chain recombines TRBV18 with TRBJ1-1; D ambiguous. The ends were cut back, 1 base at V and 1 base at J, with 7 bases in the middle. CDR3 length: 14 amino acids. Per germline, CDR1 KGHSH and CDR2 LQKENI. CDR3: CASSPLGQNTEAFF. CDR3 nucleotides: TGTGCCAGCTCACCACTAGGTCAGAACACTGAAGCTTTCTTT.